This entry lists 6 T cell receptor beta chains sequenced from one sample in a study of blood T cell repertoires in COVID-19. This table comes from immunoSEQ multiplex PCR, and its TCRdb copy is limited to in-frame clones, with some not included. The repertoire has some 100,000 clones, around 86% of them found once; the top ten carry 10%. Input material: peripheral blood. These receptors were collected from a man aged 45 to 65 with acute or convalescent COVID-19.

CDR3 region: CASSRKLNRANTEAFF. CDR3 in DNA: TGTGCCAGCAGCCGAAAACTGAACAGGGCTAACACTGAAGCTTTCTTT. The rearrangement links TRBV3-1 (or the pseudogene TRBV3-2) to TRBJ1-1; a weak D match, TRBD1 (6 bases). The CDR3 totals 16 residues. Germline assignment: CDR1 LGHDT and CDR2 YNNKEL (reference sequence). V gave up 4 bases and J gave up 2 bases, with 17 bases separating them.

The sample holds a few counts of this clone. CDR3 coding DNA: TGTGCCAGCAAAACCGGGACAGGCTCCGAGCAGTACTTC. Residues: CASKTGTGSEQYF. The chain joins TRBV7-9 to TRBJ2-7; 8 positions match TRBD1. Per germline, CDR1 SEHNR and CDR2 FQNEAQ (reference sequence). Germline trimming cut 7 bases from V and 6 bases from J; bases unmatched to any gene: 8. This CDR3 is built from 13 residues.

The J gene is TRBJ2-7, the V gene TRBV30, with 7 positions matching TRBD1. The CDR3 sequence is 13 residues long. Losses at the gene ends were 1 base for V and 7 bases for J; bases not matched to a gene: 7. Per the germline V gene, CDR1 is GTSNPN and CDR2 is SVGIG (reference sequence). This chain's CDR3 is CAWSGRQGREQYF. The CDR3 region has the DNA TGTGCCTGGAGTGGGCGACAGGGACGTGAGCAGTACTTC.

The chain combines TRBV18 with TRBJ1-1; 7 positions match TRBD1. The CDR3 loop spans 14 amino acids. The germline CDR1 and CDR2 sequences are KGHSH and LQKENI. V lost 6 bases, J lost 0 bases, and 4 bases stayed unmatched. CDR3 region: CASSGQTMNTEAFF. The CDR3 DNA reads TGTGCCAGCTCGGGACAGACGATGAACACTGAAGCTTTCTTT. Filled out from reference TRBV18 and TRBJ1-1, the complete variable domain reads NAGVMQNPRHLVRRRGQEARLRCSPMKGHSHVYWYRQLPEEGLKFMVYLQKENIIDESGMPKERFSAEFPKEGPSILRIQQVVRGDSAAYFCASSGQTMNTEAFFGQGTRLTVV.

The gene calls are TRBV14 and TRBJ1-1; D possibly corresponds to TRBD1 (6 bases). The germline V gene has CDR1 SGHDN and CDR2 FVKESK. Trimming pared 3 bases from V and 7 bases from J, leaving 9 bases between. The CDR3 covers 12 residues. The CDR3 DNA reads TGTGCCAGCAGCCAGGACAGCCGTGAAGCTTTCTTT. As protein: CASSQDSREAFF.

This clone was observed once. V and J are TRBV15 and TRBJ2-7; D is perhaps TRBD1 (6 bases). Per germline, CDR1 LNHNV and CDR2 YYDKDF (reference sequence). The CDR3 covers 15 residues. V lost 4 bases, J lost 4 bases, and 17 bases lay in between. This CDR3 reads CATSTSGDPSYEQYF. The CDR3 coding sequence is TGTGCCACCAGCACCTCAGGGGACCCCTCTTACGAGCAGTACTTC.